These 27 T cell receptor beta chains were sequenced from one sample in a study of shared clonotypes between healthy human individuals. Measured with immunoSEQ multiplex PCR; TCRdb has only the in-frame clones, and not every one. The data show about 490,000 clones, over 60% seen once. Source material: PBMCs. The source is a woman aged 40 to 50 in good health. Some clones in this sample may be carry-over from other donors' samples.

This rearrangement joins TRBV7-8 to TRBJ2-5, with D possibly called TRBD1 or TRBD2 (5 bases each). The CDR3 has 15 residues. V shed 4 bases and J shed 5 bases, with 17 bases lying between them. Germline V gene lookup returns CDR1 SGHVS and CDR2 FQNEAQ. DNA for the CDR3: TGTGCCAGCAGCTGGGTTGGGGACCGCGGGGAGACCCAGTACTTC. It translates to CASSWVGDRGETQYF. The whole variable domain, filled in from reference TRBV7-8 and TRBJ2-5, reads GAGVSQSPRYKVAKRGQDVALRCDPISGHVSLFWYQQALGQGPEFLTYFQNEAQLDKSGLPSDRFFAERPEGSVSTLKIQRTQQEDSAVYLCASSWVGDRGETQYFGPGTRLLVL.

Concerning this clone: At one end the junction does not follow the germline gene, possibly because of a read error. The J gene is TRBJ2-3, the V gene TRBV29-1, with D possibly TRBD1 on 6 matching bases. This CDR3 comprises 9 residues. CDR1 is SQVTM and CDR2 is ANQGSEA in the germline V gene. The CDR3 sequence is CSVSSGGLF. For the CDR3, the DNA is TGCAGCGTTTCCTCTGGGGGCCTTTTT.

This clone showed up just once. This chain links TRBV4-1 with TRBJ2-2; no clear D. Germline lookup yields CDR1 MGHRA and CDR2 YSYEKL. The CDR3 is made up of 16 amino acids. V lost 0 bases to trimming and J lost 3 bases, with 11 bases between them. In DNA form, the CDR3 reads TGCGCCAGCAGCCAAGAGGCGGTGGTGGACACCGGGGAGCTGTTTTTT. As protein: CASSQEAVVDTGELFF.

The CDR3, as DNA: TGTGCCAGCAGCTCCCGGGGTAGCGGAGGGTCAGATACGCAGTATTTT. Translating it yields CASSSRGSGGSDTQYF. The V gene is TRBV5-4, the J gene TRBJ2-3; a weak D match, TRBD2 (6 bases). The CDR3 has 16 amino acids. V dropped 3 bases and J dropped 4 bases, with 18 bases sitting between them. CDR1 and CDR2 from the germline V gene are SGHNT and YYREEE (reference sequence).

The V call is TRBV29-1, the J call TRBJ1-1, with D tentatively TRBD1 (6 bases). The CDR3 loop spans 13 amino acids. Germline CDR1 is SQVTM and CDR2 is ANQGSEA. V lost 7 bases, J lost 3 bases, and 15 bases lay in between. CDR3 sequence (DNA): TGCAGCGCCGGGGGGACACCCCACACTGAAGCTTTCTTT. It yields the protein CSAGGTPHTEAFF. Using reference TRBV29-1 and TRBJ1-1 for the parts outside the CDR3, the full variable domain is SAVISQKPSRDICQRGTSLTIQCQVDSQVTMMFWYRQQPGQSLTLIATANQGSEATYESGFVIDKFPISRPNLTFSTLTVSNMSPEDSSIYLCSAGGTPHTEAFFGQGTRLTVV.

The chain joins TRBV5-1 to TRBJ2-1, with 13 bases identical to TRBD2. The CDR3 spans 16 residues. CDR1 is SGHRS and CDR2 is YFSETQ in the germline V gene. Trimming removed 5 bases from V and 6 bases from J; junction bases left unmatched: 8. In nucleotides, the CDR3 is TGCGCCAGCAGTCCTCCCACTAGCGGGAGGGCCAATGAGCAGTTCTTC. Its translation: CASSPPTSGRANEQFF.

This rearrangement joins TRBV11-2 to TRBJ2-7; tentatively, D is TRBD1 (5 bases). Trimming removed 2 bases from V and 5 bases from J, with 13 bases in between. This CDR3 contains 14 residues. Germline assignment: CDR1 SGHAT and CDR2 FQNNGV. The CDR3 nucleotides are TGTGCCAGCAGCTTATCAGGGATATCCAACGAGCAGTACTTC. This encodes CASSLSGISNEQYF.

This clone was observed a few times. V is TRBV5-6 and J is TRBJ2-7, with 7 bases lining up with TRBD1. The germline CDR1 and CDR2 sequences are SGHDT and YYEEEE. The V and J ends lost 0 bases and 7 bases, in that order; junction bases with no gene match: 4. The CDR3 loop spans 13 amino acids. CDR3 bases: TGTGCCAGCAGCTTGGTGAGGGGGCGGGAGCAGTACTTC. It yields the protein CASSLVRGREQYF.

This clone was recorded at least ten times. The gene calls are TRBV30 and TRBJ1-4, with a possible D match to TRBD1 (5 bases). The germline V gene has CDR1 GTSNPN and CDR2 SVGIG (reference sequence). Trimming took 7 bases from V and 7 from J, leaving 16 bases between them. CDR3 size: 13 residues. The CDR3 spells CAYGRGYSEKLFF. The CDR3 coding sequence is TGTGCCTACGGACGGGGGTATAGTGAAAAACTGTTTTTT.

The J gene is TRBJ2-7, the V gene TRBV11-2, with 8 bases matching TRBD1. The germline gives CDR1 SGHAT, CDR2 FQNNGV. The trim removed 9 bases at V and 6 bases at J, leaving 7 bases unmatched. The CDR3 has 12 amino acids. The CDR3 sequence: CASYRGIGEQYF. The CDR3 nucleotides read TGTGCCAGTTACAGGGGGATTGGCGAGCAGTACTTC.

The chain carries TRBV10-3 and TRBJ2-1, with 10 bases fitting TRBD1. The CDR3 has 16 residues. Trimming removed 1 base from V and 2 bases from J; junction bases left unmatched: 2. From germline, CDR1 is ENHRY and CDR2 SYGVKD. Written as DNA, the CDR3 is TGTGCCATCAGTGAGTGGGACAGGGGCACCTACAATGAGCAGTTCTTC. Translated: CAISEWDRGTYNEQFF.

In the case of this clone: Other DNA sequences in this sample translate to the same CDR3. The V call is TRBV20-1, the J call TRBJ2-3; possible D gene TRBD2, 5 bases. V lost 6 bases, J lost 4 bases, and 8 bases lay in between. CDR1 is DFQATT and CDR2 is SNEGSKA in the germline V gene (reference sequence). The CDR3 runs to 11 residues. CDR3 sequence reads: CSAPRADTQYF. CDR3 nucleotide sequence: TGCAGTGCCCCGAGGGCAGATACGCAGTATTTT.

This chain joins TRBV5-8 and TRBJ2-7; unclear D gene. The CDR3 sequence is 15 residues long. Germline assignment: CDR1 SGHTS and CDR2 YDEGEE. V lost 0 bases and J 6 bases, leaving 16 bases between the germline ends. CDR3 region: CASSLVQPNNPEQYF. CDR3 bases: TGTGCCAGCAGCTTGGTTCAGCCCAACAACCCCGAGCAGTACTTC.

This chain uses TRBV4-1 with TRBJ1-4; D perhaps matches TRBD1 (6 bases). The CDR3 has 13 residues. V was pared by 6 bases and J by 5 bases, with 10 bases between. Germline CDR1 MGHRA, CDR2 YSYEKL. This CDR3 reads CASRRGGNEKLFF. CDR3 nucleotide sequence: TGCGCCAGCAGACGGGGGGGCAATGAAAAACTGTTTTTT.

The table lists this clone with a few counts. The rearrangement joins TRBV6-6 to TRBJ2-7; TRBD1 aligns across 8 bases. CDR3 length: 14 amino acids. With 5 bases clipped from V and 7 bases from J, the junction kept 10 bases outside the gene matches. In germline, CDR1 is MNHNY, CDR2 SVGAGI (reference sequence). The CDR3 spells CASSMDRDLNEQYF. The CDR3 nucleotides read TGTGCCAGCAGTATGGACAGGGACCTAAATGAGCAGTACTTC.

As for this clone: A far larger clone is only one base removed, so a read error is likely. The J gene is TRBJ2-7, the V gene TRBV7-8, with D possibly being TRBD2 (6 bases). There are 15 residues in the CDR3. V was trimmed by 1 base and J by 2 bases, leaving 12 bases between them. Looked up from germline, CDR1 is SGHVS and CDR2 is FQNEAQ. The CDR3 nucleotides read TGTGCCAGCAGCTTAGAATCAGGAGGGGCCTACGAGCAGTACTTC. This sequence encodes CASSLESGGAYEQYF. Combining the CDR3 with reference TRBV7-8 and TRBJ2-7 gives the whole variable domain GAGVSQSPRYKVAKRGQDVALRCDPISGHVSLFWYQQALGQGPEFLTYFQNEAQLDKSGLPSDRFFAERPEGSVSTLKIQRTQQEDSAVYLCASSLESGGAYEQYFGPGTRLTVT.

On this clone itself: A much larger clone sits a single nucleotide away, making a read error possible. This chain links TRBV4-2 with TRBJ1-5, with D perhaps TRBD1 (5 bases). This CDR3 contains 14 residues. Germline CDR1 and CDR2: LGHNA and YNFKEQ. Deletions cut 5 bases from V and 2 bases from J, with 10 bases between. The CDR3 DNA reads as TGTGCCAGCAGCTTAGGAGGGGGCAATCAGCCCCAGCATTTT. Protein sequence: CASSLGGGNQPQHF.

The rearrangement joins TRBV7-9 to TRBJ2-5, with 10 bases that match TRBD2. Per germline, CDR1 SEHNR and CDR2 FQNEAQ (reference sequence). V was pared by 5 bases and J by 5 bases, with 11 bases of the junction left unmatched. This CDR3 spans 16 amino acids. CDR3 DNA: TGTGCCAGCAGCCTATGCCCGGGACTAGCGTGCGAGACCCAGTACTTC. Protein product: CASSLCPGLACETQYF.

CDR3 in amino acids: CASSIDDTTYNEQFF. Here the CDR3 DNA reads TGTGCCAGTAGTATAGATGATACAACCTACAATGAGCAGTTCTTC. This sequence joins TRBV19 and TRBJ2-1, with unresolved D. V lost 0 bases and J lost 2, with 8 bases in between. The CDR3 runs 15 residues. Germline loops: CDR1 LNHDA, CDR2 SQIVND (reference sequence). Together with reference TRBV19 and TRBJ2-1, the CDR3 gives the full variable domain: DGGITQSPKYLFRKEGQNVTLSCEQNLNHDAMYWYRQDPGQGLRLIYYSQIVNDFQKGDIAEGYSVSREKKESFPLTVTSAQKNPTAFYLCASSIDDTTYNEQFFGPGTRLTVL.

This clone was recorded a few times. The rearrangement joins TRBV5-4 to TRBJ1-4, with 8 bases aligning to TRBD1. The CDR3 runs 15 residues. V trimming: 4 bases; J trimming: 4 bases; junction bases outside the gene matches: 6. Germline V gene sequence: CDR1 SGHNT, CDR2 YYREEE (reference sequence). CDR3 in amino acids: CASSVDRGNNEKLFF. In DNA, the CDR3 is TGTGCCAGCAGCGTCGACAGGGGTAATAATGAAAAACTGTTTTTT.

This clone was seen a single time. The genes are TRBV27 and TRBJ2-1; TRBD2 agrees at 7 bases. The length of the CDR3 is 13 residues. The V and J ends lost 4 bases and 8 bases, in that order; junction bases with no gene match: 5. The germline CDR1 and CDR2 sequences are MNHEY and SMNVEV (reference sequence). The chain's CDR3 is CASSWRERDEQFF. The DNA for the CDR3 is TGTGCCAGCAGTTGGCGGGAGCGCGATGAGCAGTTCTTC.

The chain is built from TRBV7-3 and TRBJ2-1, with 11 bases that match TRBD2. Looked up from germline, CDR1 is SGHTA and CDR2 is FQGTGA. The CDR3 is made up of 17 amino acids. The ends lost 3 bases at V and 0 bases at J; junction bases unmatched: 4. As DNA, the CDR3 is TGTGCCAGCAGCTTGACTAGCGGGATTAGCTCCTACAATGAGCAGTTCTTC. Translation gives CASSLTSGISSYNEQFF.

The chain joins TRBV28 to TRBJ2-3, with 8 bases aligning to TRBD1. The CDR3 runs 14 residues. Germline V gene lookup returns CDR1 MDHEN and CDR2 SYDVKM. V dropped 2 bases and J dropped 5; count of bases not matched to a gene: 3. The CDR3 sequence is CASSLQGALDTQYF. The DNA for the CDR3 is TGTGCCAGCAGTTTACAGGGGGCGCTAGATACGCAGTATTTT.

The chain carries TRBV11-3 and TRBJ2-1; TRBD1 aligns across 8 bases. V was clipped by 4 bases and J by 3 bases; unmatched bases: 5. Germline V gene data show CDR1 as SGHNT and CDR2 as YENEEA. This CDR3 spans 15 amino acids. In nucleotides, the CDR3 is TGTGCCAGCAGCTCAGGACAGGGTGACTACAATGAGCAGTTCTTC. As protein: CASSSGQGDYNEQFF.

The gene calls are TRBV19 and TRBJ1-1; D is perhaps TRBD1 (5 bases). Germline V gene lookup returns CDR1 LNHDA and CDR2 SQIVND (reference sequence). This CDR3 is built from 13 residues. V lost 6 bases and J lost 1, with 9 bases in between. CDR3 sequence: CASSVTANTEAFF. CDR3 nucleotide sequence: TGTGCCAGTAGCGTGACAGCGAACACTGAAGCTTTCTTT. The entire variable domain, with the rest obtained from reference TRBV19 and TRBJ1-1, is as follows: DGGITQSPKYLFRKEGQNVTLSCEQNLNHDAMYWYRQDPGQGLRLIYYSQIVNDFQKGDIAEGYSVSREKKESFPLTVTSAQKNPTAFYLCASSVTANTEAFFGQGTRLTVV.

This chain connects TRBV18 to TRBJ2-4; TRBD2 might be the D (5 bases). Germline CDR1 KGHSH, CDR2 LQKENI. The V and J ends lost 3 bases and 2 bases respectively, with 8 bases between them. The CDR3 consists of 14 residues. The CDR3 here is CASSPSATKNIQYF. CDR3 in DNA: TGTGCCAGCTCACCTAGCGCGACCAAAAACATTCAGTACTTC.

This clone was seen only once. This chain joins TRBV5-1 and TRBJ2-7; 7 bases are shared with TRBD2. Germline V gene lookup returns CDR1 SGHRS and CDR2 YFSETQ. CDR3 length: 15 amino acids. V shed 0 bases and J 9 bases; nucleotides not matched to a gene: 12. DNA of the CDR3: TGCGCCAGCAGCTTGGTTCTAGCGGAGACGAGGGGGCAGTACTTC. Translated, it gives CASSLVLAETRGQYF.